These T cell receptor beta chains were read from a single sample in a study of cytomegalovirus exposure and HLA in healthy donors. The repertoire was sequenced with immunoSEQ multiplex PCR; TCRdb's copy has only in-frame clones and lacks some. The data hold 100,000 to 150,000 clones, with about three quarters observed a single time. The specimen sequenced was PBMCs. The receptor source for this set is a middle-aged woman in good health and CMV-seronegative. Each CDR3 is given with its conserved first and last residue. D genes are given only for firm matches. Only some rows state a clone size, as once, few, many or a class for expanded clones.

CDR3: CASGQGIKAFF; DNA: TGTGCCAGCGGACAGGGGATTAAAGCTTTCTTT; size: -; V: TRBV6-5; D: TRBD1; J: TRBJ1-1
CDR3: CAGQGVDTEAFF; DNA: TGTGCCGGACAGGGGGTGGACACTGAAGCTTTCTTT; size: -; V: TRBV6-6; D: TRBD1; J: TRBJ1-1
CDR3: CASSLAGTRAVYGYTF; DNA: TGTGCCAGTAGTCTAGCCGGGACACGGGCCGTGTATGGCTACACCTTC; size: -; V: TRBV19; D: -; J: TRBJ1-2
CDR3: CASSLEDRGSSYEQYF; DNA: TGTGCCAGCAGCTTAGAGGATCGCGGCAGCTCCTACGAGCAGTACTTC; size: -; V: TRBV11-1; D: -; J: TRBJ2-7
CDR3: CASRTRQTYEQYF; DNA: TGTGCCAGCAGGACCCGACAGACCTACGAGCAGTACTTC; size: -; V: TRBV6-5; D: -; J: TRBJ2-7
CDR3: CAWSKGTGGNTDTQYF; DNA: TGTGCCTGGAGTAAGGGGACAGGGGGCAACACAGATACGCAGTATTTT; size: -; V: TRBV30; D: TRBD1; J: TRBJ2-3
CDR3: CASSPNREWETQYF; DNA: TGTGCCAGCTCACCAAACCGGGAGTGGGAGACCCAGTACTTC; size: -; V: TRBV18; D: -; J: TRBJ2-5
CDR3: CASSSPGTPYEQYF; DNA: TGTGCCAGCAGCTCACCCGGGACACCGTACGAGCAGTACTTC; size: once; V: TRBV7-9; D: -; J: TRBJ2-7
CDR3: CASRPGTGIDEKLFF; DNA: TGTGCCAGCCGTCCCGGGACAGGGATCGATGAAAAACTGTTTTTT; size: once; V: TRBV27; D: TRBD1; J: TRBJ1-4
CDR3: CASSFYMDRRSSYEQYF; DNA: TGTGCCAGCAGTTTCTACATGGACAGGAGGAGCTCCTACGAGCAGTACTTC; size: -; V: TRBV28; D: TRBD1; J: TRBJ2-7
CDR3: CASSLQGIHEQYF; DNA: TGTGCCAGCAGTCTACAGGGCATCCACGAGCAGTACTTC; size: -; V: TRBV28; D: -; J: TRBJ2-7
CDR3: CASSRGQGASGANVLTF; DNA: TGTGCCAGCTCACGAGGACAGGGGGCTTCAGGGGCCAACGTCCTGACTTTC; size: -; V: TRBV18; D: TRBD1; J: TRBJ2-6
CDR3: CASSSLGGGAGETQYF; DNA: TGTGCCAGCAGCTCCCTCGGCGGGGGGGCCGGAGAGACCCAGTACTTC; size: -; V: TRBV11-1; D: TRBD2; J: TRBJ2-5
CDR3: CASSLINVNTGELFF; DNA: TGTGCCAGCAGCTTGATAAATGTGAACACCGGGGAGCTGTTTTTT; size: few; V: TRBV5-6; D: -; J: TRBJ2-2
CDR3: CASSSGTGNTGELFF; DNA: TGTGCCAGCAGCTCCGGGACAGGGAACACCGGGGAGCTGTTTTTT; size: few; V: TRBV7-9; D: TRBD1; J: TRBJ2-2
CDR3: CASSPPSGQPNPYF; DNA: TGTGCCAGCTCACCACCCTCCGGACAGCCGAACCCGTACTTC; size: -; V: TRBV18; D: -; J: TRBJ2-5
CDR3: CASSQSGLGGSDTQYF; DNA: TGCGCCAGCAGTCAATCAGGACTAGGGGGTTCTGATACGCAGTATTTT; size: -; V: TRBV10-1; D: -; J: TRBJ2-3
CDR3: CASSYTARYEQYF; DNA: TGTGCCAGCAGTTACACAGCCCGTTACGAGCAGTACTTC; size: -; V: TRBV6-6; D: -; J: TRBJ2-7
CDR3: CSALTTSMEYF; DNA: TGCAGTGCCCTGACTACAAGTATGGAGTATTTT; size: -; V: TRBV20-1; D: -; J: TRBJ2-3
CDR3: CASSLDREQYF; DNA: TGTGCCAGCAGCTTGGACAGAGAGCAGTACTTC; size: -; V: TRBV5-5; D: -; J: TRBJ2-7
CDR3: CASSPRKLPREAEAFF; DNA: TGTGCCAGCAGCCCTCGAAAACTACCTAGGGAGGCTGAAGCTTTCTTT; size: -; V: TRBV5-6; D: -; J: TRBJ1-1
CDR3: CASSPTIMDMNTEAFF; DNA: TGTGCCAGCTCACCGACCATAATGGACATGAACACTGAAGCTTTCTTT; size: -; V: TRBV18; D: -; J: TRBJ1-1
CDR3: CATSRDLYNSPLHF; DNA: TGTGCCACCAGCAGAGACTTATATAATTCACCCCTCCACTTT; size: -; V: TRBV15; D: -; J: TRBJ1-6
CDR3: CASSPTGTGDTGELFF; DNA: TGTGCCAGCAGCCCGACCGGGACAGGGGACACCGGGGAGCTGTTTTTT; size: -; V: TRBV7-9; D: TRBD1; J: TRBJ2-2
CDR3: CASRLADSYNEQFF; DNA: TGCGCCAGCAGGTTAGCGGACTCCTACAATGAGCAGTTCTTC; size: -; V: TRBV5-1; D: -; J: TRBJ2-1
CDR3: CSVTGWSNQPQHF; DNA: TGCAGCGTCACAGGGTGGAGCAATCAGCCCCAGCATTTT; size: -; V: TRBV29-1; D: -; J: TRBJ1-5
CDR3: CASSPTTTGELFF; DNA: TGTGCCAGCAGTCCTACTACCACCGGGGAGCTGTTTTTT; size: -; V: TRBV9; D: -; J: TRBJ2-2
CDR3: CASSFGSRGYTF; DNA: TGTGCCAGCAGTTTCGGGTCTAGGGGCTACACCTTC; size: -; V: TRBV28; D: -; J: TRBJ1-2
CDR3: CASSPTGSNQPQHF; DNA: TGTGCCAGCAGCCCAACAGGAAGCAATCAGCCCCAGCATTTT; size: -; V: TRBV7-9; D: -; J: TRBJ1-5
CDR3: CASSVPQRAEQFF; DNA: TGTGCCAGCAGCGTACCCCAGAGGGCCGAGCAGTTCTTC; size: -; V: TRBV9; D: -; J: TRBJ2-1
CDR3: CAWSQGRWGPQHF; DNA: TGTGCCTGGAGCCAGGGGAGATGGGGGCCCCAGCATTTT; size: -; V: TRBV30; D: -; J: TRBJ1-5
CDR3: CSVGPRAQYF; DNA: TGCAGCGTTGGTCCTAGAGCGCAGTATTTT; size: -; V: TRBV29-1; D: -; J: TRBJ2-3
CDR3: CASSRTGVREQYF; DNA: TGTGCCAGCAGCCGGACAGGGGTGAGGGAGCAGTACTTC; size: -; V: TRBV7-9; D: TRBD1; J: TRBJ2-7
CDR3: CASSGQGGNSGYTF; DNA: TGTGCCAGCAGTGGACAGGGGGGGAACTCTGGCTACACCTTC; size: -; V: TRBV25-1; D: TRBD1; J: TRBJ1-2
CDR3: CASSVGPLGLAANTGELFF; DNA: TGTGCCAGCAGCGTAGGCCCATTGGGACTAGCGGCGAACACCGGGGAGCTGTTTTTT; size: -; V: TRBV9; D: TRBD2; J: TRBJ2-2
CDR3: CASSIVSGETQYF; DNA: TGTGCCAGTAGTATAGTTAGCGGAGAGACCCAGTACTTC; size: once; V: TRBV19; D: -; J: TRBJ2-5
CDR3: CAWTKTGGTEAFF; DNA: TGTGCCTGGACGAAGACGGGGGGCACTGAAGCTTTCTTT; size: -; V: TRBV30; D: -; J: TRBJ1-1
CDR3: CAATGGQGWTDTQYF; DNA: TGTGCCGCTACGGGGGGACAGGGGTGGACAGATACGCAGTATTTT; size: -; V: TRBV2; D: TRBD1; J: TRBJ2-3
CDR3: CASSYSKGNGKEQYF; DNA: TGTGCCAGCAGTTACTCGAAGGGGAATGGGAAAGAGCAGTACTTC; size: -; V: TRBV6-6; D: -; J: TRBJ2-7
CDR3: CASSTRTGRNTEAFF; DNA: TGTGCCAGTAGTACCAGGACAGGGCGGAACACTGAAGCTTTCTTT; size: -; V: TRBV19; D: TRBD1; J: TRBJ1-1
CDR3: CASRGLGGFNYGYTF; DNA: TGTGCCAGCAGGGGCTTGGGGGGGTTTAACTATGGCTACACCTTC; size: -; V: TRBV27; D: -; J: TRBJ1-2
CDR3: CASSPDAGGSNYGYTF; DNA: TGTGCCAGCAGCCCCGATGCAGGGGGCAGTAACTATGGCTACACCTTC; size: -; V: TRBV7-3; D: TRBD1; J: TRBJ1-2
CDR3: CASSLWAGALSGANGLTF; DNA: TGTGCCAGCAGCTTATGGGCAGGGGCCCTTTCTGGGGCCAACGGCCTGACTTTC; size: -; V: TRBV7-6; D: -; J: TRBJ2-6
CDR3: CASSLTGGINTGELFF; DNA: TGCGCCAGCAGCTTGACAGGGGGCATTAACACCGGGGAGCTGTTTTTT; size: once; V: TRBV5-1; D: TRBD1; J: TRBJ2-2
CDR3: CASGTSGIFPRDTQYF; DNA: TGTGCCAGCGGGACTAGCGGTATTTTTCCACGTGATACGCAGTATTTT; size: -; V: TRBV19; D: TRBD2; J: TRBJ2-3
CDR3: CASSSRQGRQPQHF; DNA: TGTGCCAGCAGTTCCCGACAGGGAAGGCAGCCCCAGCATTTT; size: -; V: TRBV28; D: TRBD1; J: TRBJ1-5
CDR3: CASSPKDRIQETQYF; DNA: TGTGCCAGCAGTCCTAAGGACAGGATCCAAGAGACCCAGTACTTC; size: -; V: TRBV27; D: TRBD1; J: TRBJ2-5
CDR3: CASSLARTTPYEQYF; DNA: TGTGCCAGCAGCCTAGCGAGGACTACTCCCTACGAGCAGTACTTC; size: -; V: TRBV7-8; D: -; J: TRBJ2-7
CDR3: CATRNWAGTGALTGANGLTF; DNA: TGTGCCACCCGTAACTGGGCTGGGACAGGGGCCCTCACTGGGGCCAACGGCCTGACTTTC; size: -; V: TRBV19; D: TRBD1; J: TRBJ2-6
CDR3: CASRPRGPNEKLFF; DNA: TGTGCCAGCAGACCTAGGGGGCCGAATGAAAAACTGTTTTTT; size: -; V: TRBV7-6; D: TRBD1; J: TRBJ1-4
CDR3: CASSLEGGYGYTF; DNA: TGTGCCAGCAGCTTAGAAGGGGGCTATGGCTACACCTTC; size: -; V: TRBV7-2; D: -; J: TRBJ1-2
CDR3: CASSPLPRAAGNTIYF; DNA: TGTGCCAGCTCACCTCTACCCCGAGCCGCTGGAAACACCATATATTTT; size: -; V: TRBV18; D: -; J: TRBJ1-3